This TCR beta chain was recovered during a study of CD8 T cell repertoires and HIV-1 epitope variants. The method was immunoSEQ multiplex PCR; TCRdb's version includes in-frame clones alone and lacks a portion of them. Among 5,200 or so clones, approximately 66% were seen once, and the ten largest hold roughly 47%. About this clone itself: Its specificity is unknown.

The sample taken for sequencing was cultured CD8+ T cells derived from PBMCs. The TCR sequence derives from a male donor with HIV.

CDR3 in amino acids: CASSYLNEQFF. Here the CDR3 DNA reads TGTGCCAGCAGCTACCTTAATGAGCAGTTCTTC. The V call is TRBV28, the J call TRBJ2-1; D is unresolved. Deletions cut 6 bases from V and 7 bases from J, with 7 bases between. From germline, CDR1 is MDHEN and CDR2 SYDVKM. This CDR3 contains 11 residues.